One and the same sample provided the 3 T cell receptor beta chains below, sequenced in a study of breast tumors, draining lymph nodes, adjacent tissues (dated by TCRdb to the mid-2010s). The library was built by means of multiplex PCR. Sequenced on an Illumina HiSeq 2000. TCRdb applied fastp at Q25 and MiXCR to the public reads, then kept only in-frame beta chains. Entries are consolidated by CDR3 protein sequence, retaining the most common genes and DNA. The sample table contains 70,000 or so distinct CDR3 sequences; only one count was recorded for 43% of them. The biggest ten clones account for roughly 9% of the sample. Sample: breast tumor tissue. The receptor set was obtained from a female donor with breast cancer. Some clones in this sample may be carry-over from other donors' samples.

This chain connects TRBV2 to TRBJ1-2; 7 nucleotides line up with TRBD1. Per germline, CDR1 SNHLY and CDR2 FYNNEI. CDR3 size: 15 residues. The trim removed 7 bases at V and 2 bases at J, leaving 10 bases unmatched. CDR3 DNA: TGTGCCAGCAACGAGGACTACAGGGGAAACTATGGCTACACCTTC. Its protein is CASNEDYRGNYGYTF.

V and J are TRBV5-1 and TRBJ1-4; D gene uncertain. CDR3 length equals 13 residues. V lost 4 bases and J lost 0, with 4 bases in between. The V gene's germline CDR1 is SGHRS and CDR2 YFSETQ. This chain's CDR3 is CASSIATNEKLFF. The CDR3 DNA reads TGCGCCAGCAGCATTGCAACTAATGAAAAACTGTTTTTT. Using reference TRBV5-1 and TRBJ1-4 for the parts outside the CDR3, the full variable domain is KAGVTQTPRYLIKTRGQQVTLSCSPISGHRSVSWYQQTPGQGLQFLFEYFSETQRNKGNFPGRFSGRQFSNSRSEMNVSTLELGDSALYLCASSIATNEKLFFGSGTQLSVL.

The CDR3 is CASSTLGTHQETQYF. The CDR3 DNA follows: TGTGCCAGCAGCACTTTGGGGACACACCAAGAGACCCAGTACTTC. The V call is TRBV5-4, the J call TRBJ2-5; tentatively, D is TRBD1 (6 bases). Trimming took 4 bases from V and 0 from J, leaving 13 bases between them. The CDR3 contains 15 residues. Germline V gene lookup returns CDR1 SGHNT and CDR2 YYREEE (reference sequence).